The present entry profiles one T cell receptor beta chain with its context. Its target antigen remains unknown. Base qualities are not provided; no much larger clone lies one nucleotide away. The data belong to a study of somatic mutations in cytotoxic T cells in rheumatoid arthritis (dated by TCRdb to about 2017). Study-wide context: Peripheral blood (approximately 32 ml EDTA) was collected from patients immediately after diagnosis and before any treatment began. Some T-cell populations stained with V beta antibodies were sorted by flow on a FACSAria II or Sony SH800 to nearly 100% purity, with sorted V beta1+ cells additionally subjected to TCRB sequencing. In newly diagnosed rheumatoid arthritis without treatment, the study examined if expanded CD8+ T-cell clones harbor somatic mutations, relying on TCRB deep sequencing to characterize clonality. For roughly 61 rheumatoid arthritis patients and 15 to 20 healthy controls, TCRB deep sequencing was carried out. Median age was essentially the same in the patient group and the control group. The paper's findings and limits, for the study overall: In patients, CD8+ clonality rose with age (Spearman r ~ 0.49), which was not the case in healthy controls. The antigen targets of the expanded CD8+ clones were unknown, and absence from virus-specific databases did not rule out viral specificity. The largest CD8+ clone made up more than 20% of CD8+ cells in about an eighth of the 65 patients, and blood and synovial fluid shared several identical CD8+ TCRB sequences. There was no significant difference in CD8+ T-cell clonality between rheumatoid arthritis patients and age-matched healthy controls. No adjustment for multiple comparisons was made for the slight TRBV07 underrepresentation in patients.

Taken from cysteine to phenylalanine, the CDR3 has 14 residues. The kept DNA is CDR3 alone, 42 bases in frame from the first base. The CDR1 and CDR2 encoded by the germline V gene are SGHAT and FQNNGV. V and J lose 5 bases and 0 bases, and a span of 11 bases separates them. Genomic DNA underwent TCRB CDR3 sequencing using the immunoSEQ assay. In the paper's pipeline: Patient CD8+ clones larger than 1% were compared against published virus-specific TCRB sequences, and only a few matched. Nothing other than productive TCRB rearrangements was included in the analyses. A clone was defined by a unique TCRB CDR3 sequence, and clonality was computed as a productive clonality index based on Shannon entropy. The template counts of each clone relative to the total templates per sample were used to calculate repertoire overlap between two samples. Flow cytometry-measured V-gene usage correlated with V-gene usage from TCRB sequencing, with a Spearman r of roughly 0.61. TCRdb mirrors the immuneACCESS table, restricted to in-frame sequences. Some clones are absent from its copies; in checked studies, under half trace to an unresolved V gene, and the reason for the others is unknown. V, J and clone size are taken as reported in that table, and D and trimming were inferred from the DNA itself. The sample records under 12,000 clones, about 80% of which are singletons. Jointly, the top ten make up about 9.1% of the sample.

Positive magnetic bead selection on an AutoMACS was used to isolate CD4+ and CD8+ cells, with flow cytometry used to check purity. Clonal expansions were first screened by flow cytometry with a TCR V beta antibody panel, then characterized by TCRB deep sequencing of sorted CD8+ fractions. Peripheral blood mononuclear cells were obtained using density gradient separation with Ficoll-Paque PLUS. DNA from CD4-enriched, CD8-enriched or PBMC samples was extracted using Nucleospin Tissue or Tissue XS kits and then quantified on a Qubit 2.0 fluorometer. The sample was CD8+ T cells sorted from blood. The receptor comes from a woman aged 55 to 70 with rheumatoid arthritis. The rearrangement combines TRBV11-2 with TRBJ2-7; the D segment cannot be called with confidence. CDR3 region: CASSPSASSYEQYF. The DNA sequence is as follows: TGTGCCAGCAGCCCCTCGGCTAGCTCCTACGAGCAGTACTTC.